This T cell receptor (beta chain) was obtained from a study of blood T cell repertoires in COVID-19. The count of this clone is one. Per germline, CDR1 SGDLS and CDR2 YYNGEE. After removal of 3 bases from V and 5 bases from J, the junction contained 8 bases not matched to a gene. The length of the CDR3 is 14 residues. Enrolled through a virtual design, the participants were between 18 and 89 years of age and came from around 25 US areas. TCRdb keeps only in-frame clones here, not all; method: immunoSEQ multiplex PCR. The data contain fewer than 350,000 clones, 85% of them singletons. J is TRBJ2-7 and V is TRBV9; 7 nucleotides line up with TRBD2. The sequence came from a woman aged 30 to 39 who had been exposed to COVID-19. The sequenced sample consisted of PBMCs or T cells enriched from blood (not recorded which). The DNA of the CDR3 is TGTGCCAGCAGCGATGGGACTACTTCCAACGAGCAGTACTTC. Amino acid sequence: CASSDGTTSNEQYF.